This TCR beta chain was recorded in a study of OX40 agonist ivuxolimab in advanced cancers. Study observations and caveats: Among T cells, CD8+ cells averaged more expanded clones than CD4+ cells.

TCRdb's table, derived via immunoSEQ multiplex PCR, lists solely in-frame clones and lacks some. Of roughly 83,000 clones detected, about 89% appear once; the ten largest clones hold roughly 8.4%. Details on this clone: Its target is not known.

This sequence was found in an adult with an advanced solid tumor such as melanoma, head and neck, liver or kidney cancer. The material sequenced was CD4+ or CD8+ T cells sorted from blood, taken in a trial of the OX40 agonist ivuxolimab.

CDR3 nucleotides: TGTGCCAGCAGTTTATTTATGGATCAGCCCCAGCATTTT. It encodes CASSLFMDQPQHF. The rearrangement uses TRBV27 and TRBJ1-5; D is ambiguous. Trimming pared 1 base from V and 5 bases from J, leaving 6 bases between. The germline V gene has CDR1 MNHEY and CDR2 SMNVEV (reference sequence). The CDR3 is 13 amino acids.